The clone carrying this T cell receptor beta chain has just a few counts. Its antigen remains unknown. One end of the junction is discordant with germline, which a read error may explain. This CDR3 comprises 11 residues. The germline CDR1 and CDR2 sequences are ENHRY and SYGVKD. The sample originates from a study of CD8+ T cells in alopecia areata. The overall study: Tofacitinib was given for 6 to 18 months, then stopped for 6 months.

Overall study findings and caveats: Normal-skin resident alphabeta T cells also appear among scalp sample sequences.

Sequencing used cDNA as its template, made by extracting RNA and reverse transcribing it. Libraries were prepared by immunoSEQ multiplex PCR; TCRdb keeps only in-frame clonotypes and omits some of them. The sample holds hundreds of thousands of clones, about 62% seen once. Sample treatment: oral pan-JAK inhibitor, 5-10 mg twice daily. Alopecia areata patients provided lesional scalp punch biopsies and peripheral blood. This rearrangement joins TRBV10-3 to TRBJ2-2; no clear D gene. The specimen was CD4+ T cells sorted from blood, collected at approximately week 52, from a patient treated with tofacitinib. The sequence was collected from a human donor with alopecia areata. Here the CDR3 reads CATSRAGELFF. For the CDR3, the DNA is TGTGCCACCAGTAGGGCCGGGGAGCTGTTTTTT.